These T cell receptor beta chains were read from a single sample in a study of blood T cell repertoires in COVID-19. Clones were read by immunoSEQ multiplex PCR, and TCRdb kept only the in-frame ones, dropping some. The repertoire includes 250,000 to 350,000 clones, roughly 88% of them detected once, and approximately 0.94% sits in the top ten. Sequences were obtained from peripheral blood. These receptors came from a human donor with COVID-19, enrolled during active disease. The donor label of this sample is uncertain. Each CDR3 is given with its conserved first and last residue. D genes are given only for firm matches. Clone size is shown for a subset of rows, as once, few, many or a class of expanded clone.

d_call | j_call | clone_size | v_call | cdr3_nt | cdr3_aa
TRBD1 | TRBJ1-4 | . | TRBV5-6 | TGTGCCAGCAGCTTGGGAGGGACAGGGGGCAGCGAAAAACTGTTTTTT | CASSLGGTGGSEKLFF
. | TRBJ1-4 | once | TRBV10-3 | TGTGCCATCAAGGGAGAGACTGCAACTAATGAAAAACTGTTTTTT | CAIKGETATNEKLFF
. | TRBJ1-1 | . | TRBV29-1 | TGCAGCGCCCTGGGGCGGGGGAACACTGAAGCTTTCTTT | CSALGRGNTEAFF
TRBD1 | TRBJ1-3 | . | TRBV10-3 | TGTGCCATCAGTCCGGGACAGGGCCGTTCTGGAAACACCATATATTTT | CAISPGQGRSGNTIYF
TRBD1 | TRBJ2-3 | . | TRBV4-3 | TGCGCCAGCAGCCAGGAGGGGCGGACAGGGACAGATACGCAGTATTTT | CASSQEGRTGTDTQYF
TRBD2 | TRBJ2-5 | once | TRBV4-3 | TGCGCCAGCAGCCAAGATCTATCTAGCGGGAGGGGCCCCCAAGAGACCCAGTACTTC | CASSQDLSSGRGPQETQYF
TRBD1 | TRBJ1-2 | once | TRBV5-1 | TGCGCCAGCAGCTTGGGGACAGGGGTAAACTATGGCTACACCTTC | CASSLGTGVNYGYTF
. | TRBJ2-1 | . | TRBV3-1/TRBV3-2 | TGTGCCAGCAGCCCCACCTCCCTAGCACCATTAGGCAATGAGCAGTTCTTC | CASSPTSLAPLGNEQFF
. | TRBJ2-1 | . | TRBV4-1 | TGCGCCAGCAGCCAAGGAGGGGGTCGAGGCAATGAGCAGTTCTTC | CASSQGGGRGNEQFF
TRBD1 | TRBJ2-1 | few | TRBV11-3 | TGTGCCAGCAGCCCCAGACAGGGGGCCCGAGAGCAGTTCTTC | CASSPRQGAREQFF
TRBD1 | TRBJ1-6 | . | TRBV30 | TGTGCCTGGGGGGATACGGGACAGGGAAATTCACCCCTCCACTTT | CAWGDTGQGNSPLHF
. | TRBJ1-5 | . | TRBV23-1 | TGCGCCGGTAAAGAGACAGCAAATCAGCCCCAGCATTTT | CAGKETANQPQHF
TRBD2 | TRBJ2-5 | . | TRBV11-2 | TGTGCCAGCAGCTTAGGACCTGGGGTTAGCGGGAGGGAGACCCAGTACTTC | CASSLGPGVSGRETQYF
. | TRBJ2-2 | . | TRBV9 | TGTGCCAGCAGCGTAGTAGATGGGAGCACCGGGGAGCTGTTTTTT | CASSVVDGSTGELFF
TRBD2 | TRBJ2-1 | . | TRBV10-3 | TGTGCCATCAGTGAGCCGGGATACAGCGGGAGGCTCTACAATGAGCAGTTCTTC | CAISEPGYSGRLYNEQFF
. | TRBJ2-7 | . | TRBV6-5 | TGTGCCAGTAGTCGCGGCCCCCACGAGCAGTACTTC | CASSRGPHEQYF
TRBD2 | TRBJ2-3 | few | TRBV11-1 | TGTGCCAGCAGCTTAGCCGGGAGGGCAGGGGATACGCAGTATTTT | CASSLAGRAGDTQYF
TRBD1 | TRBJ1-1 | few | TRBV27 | TGTGCCAGCAGTCCCGACAGGGTCGCCGGTGAAGCTTTCTTT | CASSPDRVAGEAFF
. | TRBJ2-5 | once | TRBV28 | TGTGCCAGCAGTTTACCCGGACAGACCCAAGAGACCCAGTACTTC | CASSLPGQTQETQYF
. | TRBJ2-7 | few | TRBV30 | TGTGCCTGGAGTGTTTCGACAACGAATCCCTACGAGCAGTACTTC | CAWSVSTTNPYEQYF
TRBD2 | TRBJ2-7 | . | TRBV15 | TGTGCCACCAGTAGTCAGCGGGGCAACTCCTACGAGCAGTACTTC | CATSSQRGNSYEQYF
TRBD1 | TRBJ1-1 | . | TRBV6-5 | TGTGCCGGGACTGGGGACAGGGGCCTTTACACTGAAGCTTTCTTT | CAGTGDRGLYTEAFF
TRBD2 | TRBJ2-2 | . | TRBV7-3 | TGTGCCAGCAGCTTAGGAGCGGGAGGGCCGGGAGACACCGGGGAGCTGTTTTTT | CASSLGAGGPGDTGELFF